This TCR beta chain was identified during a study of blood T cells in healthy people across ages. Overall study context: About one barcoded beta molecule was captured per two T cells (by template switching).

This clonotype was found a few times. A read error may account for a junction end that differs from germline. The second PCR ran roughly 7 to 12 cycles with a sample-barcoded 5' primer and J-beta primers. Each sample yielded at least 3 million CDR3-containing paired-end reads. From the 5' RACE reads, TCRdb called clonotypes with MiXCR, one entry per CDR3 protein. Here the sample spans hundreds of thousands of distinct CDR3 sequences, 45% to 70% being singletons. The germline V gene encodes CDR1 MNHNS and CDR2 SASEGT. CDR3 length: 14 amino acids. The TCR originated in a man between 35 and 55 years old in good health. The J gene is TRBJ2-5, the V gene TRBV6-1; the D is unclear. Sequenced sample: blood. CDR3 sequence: CASTEASLQETQYF. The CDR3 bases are TGTGCCAGCACTGAAGCCAGCCTCCAAGAGACCCAGTACTTC.